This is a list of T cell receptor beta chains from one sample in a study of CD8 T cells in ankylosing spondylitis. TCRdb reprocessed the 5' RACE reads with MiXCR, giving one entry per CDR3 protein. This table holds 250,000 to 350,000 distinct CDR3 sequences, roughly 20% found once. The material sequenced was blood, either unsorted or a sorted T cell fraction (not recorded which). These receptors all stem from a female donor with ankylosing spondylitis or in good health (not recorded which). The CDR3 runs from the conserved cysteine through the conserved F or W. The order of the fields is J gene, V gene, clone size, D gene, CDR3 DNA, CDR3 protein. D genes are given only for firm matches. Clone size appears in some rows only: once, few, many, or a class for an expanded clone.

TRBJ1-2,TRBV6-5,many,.,TGTGCCAGCAGTTCCCCCCATGCCCAGGCCCAGGGCTATGGCTACACCTTC,CASSSPHAQAQGYGYTF
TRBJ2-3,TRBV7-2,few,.,TGTGCCAGCAGCTTAGCCATGGGTGATACGCAGTATTTT,CASSLAMGDTQYF
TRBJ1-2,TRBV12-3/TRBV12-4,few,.,TGTGCCAGCAGTTTCGAGGCGCCACCTGGCTATGGCTACACCTTC,CASSFEAPPGYGYTF
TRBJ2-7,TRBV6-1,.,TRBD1,TGTGCCAGCAGAACCGGGACAGCCAGCTACGAGCAGTACTTC,CASRTGTASYEQYF
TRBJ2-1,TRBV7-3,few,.,TGTGCCAGCAGCTATCGGAACAGTAACGAGCAGTTCTTC,CASSYRNSNEQFF
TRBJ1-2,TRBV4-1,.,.,TGCGCCAGCAGCCCGTGTACCTTAGGACACCATAACTATGGCTACACCTTC,CASSPCTLGHHNYGYTF
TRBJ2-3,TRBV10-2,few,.,TGCGCCAGCAGGGCCGGTGGGGATACGCAGTATTTT,CASRAGGDTQYF
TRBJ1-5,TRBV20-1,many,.,TGCAGTGCTAGGCCGGGTACGCGCAATCAGCCCCAGCATTTT,CSARPGTRNQPQHF
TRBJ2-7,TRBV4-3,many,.,TGCGCCAGCAGCCGTACGCATGGGGGTTCGTACGAGCAGTACTTC,CASSRTHGGSYEQYF
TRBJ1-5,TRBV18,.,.,TGTGCCAGCTCACCAGTGGGGGAGCAGCCCCAGCATTTT,CASSPVGEQPQHF
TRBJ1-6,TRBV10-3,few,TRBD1,TGTGCCATCACCATTACAGGGGATTCACCCCTCGACTTT,CAITITGDSPLDF
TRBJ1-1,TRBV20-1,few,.,TGCAGTACAAAAGGGAGGGAGGTAAACACTGAAGCTTTCTTT,CSTKGREVNTEAFF
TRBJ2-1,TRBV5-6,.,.,TGTGCCAGCAGCGGAGGGACAGCTTACGAATTCAATGAGCAGTTCTTC,CASSGGTAYEFNEQFF
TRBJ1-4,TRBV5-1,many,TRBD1,TGCGCCAAACCGGGACAGAAACATTGGAGGGTATGGGAAAAACTGTTTTTT,CAKPGQKHWRVWEKLFF
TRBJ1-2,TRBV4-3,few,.,TGCGCCAGCAGCCACAGGGACTATGGCTACACCTTC,CASSHRDYGYTF
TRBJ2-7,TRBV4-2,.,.,TGTGCCAGCAGCCCGACCGGGCAGACTACAAGAGAGCAGTACTTC,CASSPTGQTTREQYF
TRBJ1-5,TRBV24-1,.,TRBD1,TGTGCCACCAGTGCATCGGCAGGGGGTCAGCATTTT,CATSASAGGQHF
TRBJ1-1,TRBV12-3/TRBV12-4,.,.,TGTGCCAGCAGCCCTCTTAGGGTGGGAACTGAAGCTTTCTTT,CASSPLRVGTEAFF
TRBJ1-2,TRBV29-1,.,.,TGCAGCGTTACCGGGAGAGCTAACTATGGCTACACCTTC,CSVTGRANYGYTF
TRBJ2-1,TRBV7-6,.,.,TGTGCCAGCAGCCTTGGACACTTTTTAAATGAGCAGTTCTTC,CASSLGHFLNEQFF
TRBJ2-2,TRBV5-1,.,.,TGCGCCAGCTGGAACGGGGATAACACCGGGGAGCTGTTTTTT,CASWNGDNTGELFF
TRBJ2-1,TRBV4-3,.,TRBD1,TGCGCCAGCAGCCAAGAAGGTTTCGGGACAGGGGGCATGAATGAGCAGTTCTTC,CASSQEGFGTGGMNEQFF
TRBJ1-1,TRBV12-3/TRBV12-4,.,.,TGTGCCAGCAGTTTAAGCGGTTCCCTGAACACTGAAGCTTTCTTT,CASSLSGSLNTEAFF
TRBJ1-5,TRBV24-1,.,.,TGTGCCACCAGTGATTTTTCGGGGGAGCCCCAGCATTTT,CATSDFSGEPQHF
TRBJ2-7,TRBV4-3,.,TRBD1,TGCGCCAGCAGCCACCGGACAGGCCCTTACGAGCAGTACTTC,CASSHRTGPYEQYF
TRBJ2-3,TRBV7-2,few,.,TGTGCCAGCAGCACCTTGGGACTTACAGATACGCAGTATTTT,CASSTLGLTDTQYF
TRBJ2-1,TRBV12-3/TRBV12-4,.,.,TGTGCCAGCAGCCGAGTTTATAGCCTCATCGGTGAGCAGTTCTTC,CASSRVYSLIGEQFF
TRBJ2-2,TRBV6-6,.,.,TGTGCCAGCAGTTACTGGGGGAACACCGGGGAGCTGTTTTTT,CASSYWGNTGELFF
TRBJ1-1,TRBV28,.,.,TGTGCCAGCAGTCGGGGGGTGGTGTGGACTGAAGCTTTCTTT,CASSRGVVWTEAFF
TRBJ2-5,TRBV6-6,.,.,TGTGCCAGCAGTTACTCAACGAAAGAGACCCAGTACTTC,CASSYSTKETQYF
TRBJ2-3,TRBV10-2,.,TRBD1,TGCGCCAGCAGATCGACAGGGGGAGATACGCAGTATTTT,CASRSTGGDTQYF
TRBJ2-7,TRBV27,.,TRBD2,TGTGCCAGCAGTCGACCCGGTTTAGATAGCGGGAGGGTCTACGAGCAGTACTTC,CASSRPGLDSGRVYEQYF
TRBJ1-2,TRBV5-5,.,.,TGTGCCAGCAGCTTGGGCAGCCAACTCCTGCTATCGGGCTACACCTTC,CASSLGSQLLLSGYTF
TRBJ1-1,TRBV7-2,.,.,TGTGCCAGCAGCTCCGCCCCTCTCAGGGGTGAAGCTTTCTTT,CASSSAPLRGEAFF
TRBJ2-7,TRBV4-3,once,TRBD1,TGCGCCAGCAGCCAGGTCTCCGGGACAGGGCCCTACGAGCAGTACTTC,CASSQVSGTGPYEQYF
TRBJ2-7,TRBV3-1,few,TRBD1,TGTGCCAGCAGCCAGAGACAGGGCTCCTACGAGCAGTACTTC,CASSQRQGSYEQYF
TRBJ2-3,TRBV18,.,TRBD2,TGTGCCAGCTCACCACCAGTCGGTCAGCGGGAGGAGGATACGCAGTATTTT,CASSPPVGQREEDTQYF
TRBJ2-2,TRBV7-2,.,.,TGTGCCAGCAGCTTAGTGGGCGGGGAGCTGTTTTTT,CASSLVGGELFF
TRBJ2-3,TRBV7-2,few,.,TGTGCCAGCAGCTTAGCTGGCGGTGGGACCAGCACAGATACGCAGTATTTT,CASSLAGGGTSTDTQYF
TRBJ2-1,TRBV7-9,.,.,TGTGCCAGCAGCTTTGGTGGCCACCGGAATGAGCAGTTCTTC,CASSFGGHRNEQFF
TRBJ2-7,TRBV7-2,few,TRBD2,TGTGCCAGCAGCTTAAGGGTTAGCGGGAGCAACGAGCAGTACTTC,CASSLRVSGSNEQYF
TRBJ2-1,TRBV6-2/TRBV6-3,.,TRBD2,TGTGCCAGCTCTCGGGTAGCGGGAGAATCCTACAATGAGCAGTTCTTC,CASSRVAGESYNEQFF
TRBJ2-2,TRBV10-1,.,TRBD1,TGCGCCAGCAGCCAGGGGGCCGAGAACACCGGGGAGCTGTTTTTT,CASSQGAENTGELFF
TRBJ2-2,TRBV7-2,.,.,TGTGCCAGCAGCTCCGGGAACGTCGACACCGGGGAGCTGTTTTTT,CASSSGNVDTGELFF
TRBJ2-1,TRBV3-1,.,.,TGTGCCAGCAGCCAAGCGGGGTCCTACAATGAGCAGTTCTTC,CASSQAGSYNEQFF
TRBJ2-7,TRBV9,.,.,TGTGCCAGCAGCGTAAACGGGAAGCTTGGGGAGCAGTACTTC,CASSVNGKLGEQYF
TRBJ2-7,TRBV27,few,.,TGTGCCAGCAGTTTGAACGGCATTACCTACGAGCAGTACTTC,CASSLNGITYEQYF
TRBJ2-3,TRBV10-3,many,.,TGTGCCATCAGTGAAGGAGGGCAAAGCACAGATACGCAGTATTTT,CAISEGGQSTDTQYF
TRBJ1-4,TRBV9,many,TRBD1,TGTGCCAGCAGTACAGGACAGGGCGCTAATGAAAAACTGTTTTTT,CASSTGQGANEKLFF
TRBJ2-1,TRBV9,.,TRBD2,TGTGCCAGCAGCAGGCAACTAGCGGCCAACAATGAGCAGTTCTTC,CASSRQLAANNEQFF
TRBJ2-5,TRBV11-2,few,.,TGTGCCAGCAGCCCAATCATGGACAGCCGACAGACCCAGTACTTC,CASSPIMDSRQTQYF
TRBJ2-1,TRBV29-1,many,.,TGCAGCACCAAATCCTACAATGAGCAGTTCTTC,CSTKSYNEQFF
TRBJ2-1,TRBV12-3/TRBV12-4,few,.,TGTGCCAGCGCCTTCAGGGGCGGGGTCAGGGCCTTGAGTGAGCAGTTCTTC,CASAFRGGVRALSEQFF
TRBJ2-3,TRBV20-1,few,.,TGCAGTGCTACCTCGAGCAGGGTCTCTGGCACAGATACGCAGTATTTT,CSATSSRVSGTDTQYF